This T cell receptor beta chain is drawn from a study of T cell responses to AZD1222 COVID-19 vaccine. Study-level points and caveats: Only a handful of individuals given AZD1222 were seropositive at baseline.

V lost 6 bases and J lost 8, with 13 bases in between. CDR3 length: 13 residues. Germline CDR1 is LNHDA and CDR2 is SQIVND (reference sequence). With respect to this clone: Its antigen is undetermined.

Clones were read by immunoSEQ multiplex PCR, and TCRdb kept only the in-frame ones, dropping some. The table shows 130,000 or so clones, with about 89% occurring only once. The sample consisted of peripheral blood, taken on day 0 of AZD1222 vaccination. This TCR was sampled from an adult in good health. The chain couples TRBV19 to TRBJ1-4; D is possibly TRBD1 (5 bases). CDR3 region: CASRINQGEKLFF. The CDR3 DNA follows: TGTGCCAGTAGGATTAACCAGGGAGAAAAACTGTTTTTT.